Below, 22 T cell receptor beta chains from the same sample are listed, as sequenced in a study of blood T cell repertoires in COVID-19. Using immunoSEQ multiplex PCR, the repertoire was profiled, and TCRdb retains in-frame clones only, with some absent. Here the sample spans approximately 96,000 clones, 81% being singletons. The sequencing sample was made of peripheral blood. These TCRs come from a woman of 80 years or more with acute or convalescent COVID-19.

V usage is TRBV10-3 and J usage is TRBJ1-4; the D is unclear. V was trimmed by 2 bases and J by 8 bases, leaving 15 bases between them. This CDR3 comprises 15 residues. Germline values: CDR1 ENHRY, CDR2 SYGVKD. The CDR3 reads CAISELGDLSEKLFF. CDR3 in DNA: TGTGCCATCAGTGAGCTTGGTGACCTTAGCGAAAAACTGTTTTTT.

The chain carries TRBV27 and TRBJ2-7, with no clear D. Germline V gives CDR1 MNHEY, CDR2 SMNVEV (reference sequence). V lost 9 bases and J lost 4, with 10 bases in between. The CDR3 totals 11 residues. CDR3 in amino acids: CASSDWYEQYF. As DNA, the CDR3 is TGTGCCAGTTCCGACTGGTACGAGCAGTACTTC.

V usage is TRBV3-1 (or the pseudogene TRBV3-2) and J usage is TRBJ2-5; a weak D match, TRBD2 (7 bases). The germline gives CDR1 LGHDT, CDR2 YNNKEL (reference sequence). V lost 5 bases to trimming and J lost 2 bases, with 12 bases between them. The CDR3 covers 14 residues. The CDR3 DNA reads TGTGCCAGCAGCGGGGGGGCCAGACAAGAGACCCAGTACTTC. It specifies CASSGGARQETQYF.

Regarding this clone: This CDR3 is also generated by other DNA sequences in the sample. V gene TRBV4-3 combines with J gene TRBJ1-5; D might be TRBD1 (6 bases). Trimming removed 0 bases at V and 0 bases at J, with 6 bases between. The germline V gene has CDR1 LGHNA and CDR2 YSLEER. The CDR3 sequence is 15 residues long. The CDR3 coding sequence is TGCGCCAGCAGCCAAGACAGGGGTAGCAATCAGCCCCAGCATTTT. Translating gives CASSQDRGSNQPQHF.

The V and J genes are TRBV14 and TRBJ2-1; the match to TRBD2 covers 14 bases. After removal of 4 bases from V and 13 bases from J, the junction contained 15 bases not matched to a gene. The CDR3 covers 17 residues. Germline V gives CDR1 SGHDN, CDR2 FVKESK. The CDR3 here is CASSLSYLTSGGVGQFF. For the CDR3, the DNA is TGTGCCAGCAGCCTCTCCTACCTGACTAGCGGGGGGGTCGGACAGTTCTTC.

V gene TRBV7-2 combines with J gene TRBJ1-2; no clear D. V was pared by 5 bases and J by 2 bases, with 12 bases between. Germline CDR1 and CDR2: SGHTA and FQGNSA. The CDR3 length is 14 residues. The CDR3 reads CASSESSSNYGYTF. CDR3 DNA: TGTGCCAGCAGCGAGTCGTCATCGAACTATGGCTACACCTTC.

The rearrangement links TRBV5-4 to TRBJ1-4; TRBD1 agrees at 9 bases. V lost 2 bases and J lost 2; bases outside the gene matches: 4. Germline values: CDR1 SGHNT, CDR2 YYREEE (reference sequence). This CDR3 is 16 amino acids long. The CDR3 protein is CASSFRQGGTNEKLFF. The CDR3 DNA is TGTGCCAGCAGCTTCAGACAGGGGGGCACTAATGAAAAACTGTTTTTT. Variable domain in full (rest from reference TRBV5-4 and TRBJ1-4): ETGVTQSPTHLIKTRGQQVTLRCSSQSGHNTVSWYQQALGQGPQFIFQYYREEENGRGNFPPRFSGLQFPNYSSELNVNALELDDSALYLCASSFRQGGTNEKLFFGSGTQLSVL.

The V call is TRBV11-2, the J call TRBJ1-1; TRBD1 matches at 9 bases. V lost 6 bases, J lost 2 bases, and 4 bases stayed unmatched. The CDR3 extends over 14 amino acids. Germline CDR1 and CDR2: SGHAT and FQNNGV. This chain's CDR3 is CASRATGGNTEAFF. In DNA form, the CDR3 reads TGTGCCAGCAGGGCCACAGGGGGCAACACTGAAGCTTTCTTT. The complete variable domain, with remaining parts taken from reference TRBV11-2 and TRBJ1-1, reads EAGVAQSPRYKIIEKRQSVAFWCNPISGHATLYWYQQILGQGPKLLIQFQNNGVVDDSQLPKDRFSAERLKGVDSTLKIQPAKLEDSAVYLCASRATGGNTEAFFGQGTRLTVV.

In this sample, this clone turned up once. This chain uses TRBV14 with TRBJ2-7; D may be TRBD2 (7 bases). V was cut by 4 bases and J by 7 bases, with 11 bases left in between. Germline V lookup: CDR1 SGHDN, CDR2 FVKESK. The CDR3 consists of 12 residues. The CDR3 nucleotides are TGTGCCAGCAGCCTAGGGAGGGGGGAGCAGTACGTC. It translates to CASSLGRGEQYV.

This clone turned up a few times. The rearrangement uses TRBV2 and TRBJ2-7; TRBD1 aligns across 7 bases. The CDR3 covers 14 residues. Germline V gene sequence: CDR1 SNHLY, CDR2 FYNNEI. After removal of 7 bases from V and 4 bases from J, the junction contained 10 bases not matched to a gene. CDR3 DNA: TGTGCCAGCATTGGGACAGCCCTCGAGTACGAGCAGTACTTC. Translating gives CASIGTALEYEQYF.

The rearrangement uses TRBV10-3 and TRBJ1-1; 8 bases line up with TRBD1. This CDR3 spans 13 amino acids. CDR1 and CDR2 (germline): ENHRY, SYGVKD. V shed 6 bases and J 3 bases; nucleotides not matched to a gene: 3. The CDR3 DNA reads TGTGCCATCAGGACGACAGGGGACACTGAAGCTTTCTTT. It specifies CAIRTTGDTEAFF.

The rearrangement uses TRBV5-5 and TRBJ2-3; no firm D call. Germline loops: CDR1 SGHKS, CDR2 YYEKEE (reference sequence). The CDR3 is 14 residues long. Trimming removed 0 bases at V and 6 bases at J, with 11 bases between. This chain's CDR3 is CASSLAQRSDTQYF. The CDR3, as DNA: TGTGCCAGCAGCTTGGCCCAGCGATCGGATACGCAGTATTTT.

The chain has TRBV7-8 and TRBJ2-5; 10 nucleotides line up with TRBD2. Germline assignment: CDR1 SGHVS and CDR2 FQNEAQ. The CDR3 sequence is 19 residues long. V was clipped by 2 bases and J by 1 base; unmatched bases: 13. CDR3: CASSLWTPVAGGLQETQYF. The CDR3 coding sequence is TGTGCCAGCAGCTTATGGACCCCCGTAGCGGGGGGTCTCCAAGAGACCCAGTACTTC. Full variable domain (missing parts from reference TRBV7-8 and TRBJ2-5): GAGVSQSPRYKVAKRGQDVALRCDPISGHVSLFWYQQALGQGPEFLTYFQNEAQLDKSGLPSDRFFAERPEGSVSTLKIQRTQQEDSAVYLCASSLWTPVAGGLQETQYFGPGTRLLVL.

The CDR3 coding sequence is TGTGCCAGCAGCTTGGGCGGCAGGGCTAGCAATCAGCCCCAGCATTTT. Its protein product is CASSLGGRASNQPQHF. V and J are TRBV5-6 and TRBJ1-5; D is possibly TRBD1 (5 bases). Per the germline V gene, CDR1 is SGHDT and CDR2 is YYEEEE. The CDR3 extends over 16 amino acids. V lost 0 bases, J lost 0 bases, and 10 bases lay in between.

The J gene is TRBJ2-7, the V gene TRBV6-2 or TRBV6-3, with D possibly TRBD1 on 7 matching bases. V was trimmed by 4 bases and J by 7 bases, leaving 26 bases between them. Germline V gene sequence: CDR1 MNHEY, CDR2 SVGEGT. This CDR3 has 17 amino acids. This CDR3 reads CASSSLKTGFGTREQYV. In nucleotides, the CDR3 is TGTGCCAGCAGTTCATTAAAGACAGGGTTCGGGACTCGGGAGCAGTACGTC.

This sequence joins TRBV24-1 and TRBJ2-3, with no clear D. Germline CDR1 reads KGHDR; CDR2 reads SFDVKD. This CDR3 has 17 amino acids. V shed 2 bases and J shed 3 bases, with 17 bases lying between them. In DNA form, the CDR3 reads TGTGCCACCAGTGATTCCCATGCACCCCAGAGGACAGATACGCAGTATTTT. Its protein product is CATSDSHAPQRTDTQYF.

This clone occurred once. J is TRBJ1-2 and V is TRBV7-8, with 8 positions matching TRBD1. The germline CDR1 and CDR2 sequences are SGHVS and FQNEAQ. With 0 bases clipped from V and 7 bases from J, the junction kept 7 bases outside the gene matches. The CDR3 is 15 amino acids. In DNA, the CDR3 is TGTGCCAGCAGCTTAGCACGGCAGGGGGCGCGTGGCTACACCTTC. Its protein product is CASSLARQGARGYTF.

The chain uses TRBV10-1 and TRBJ1-6, with 8 bases that match TRBD1. Germline-derived CDR1 and CDR2 are WNHNN and SYGVQD (reference sequence). This CDR3 has 14 amino acids. V gave up 3 bases and J gave up 9 bases; unmatched junction bases: 4. The CDR3 here is CASSDQGAPSPLHF. The DNA of the CDR3 is TGCGCCAGCAGTGACCAGGGGGCGCCTTCACCCCTCCACTTT.

V gene TRBV5-5 combines with J gene TRBJ1-3; maybe TRBD1 (5 bases). This CDR3 comprises 16 residues. CDR1 and CDR2 from the germline V gene are SGHKS and YYEKEE (reference sequence). Trimming stripped 6 bases from V and 2 bases from J, with 18 bases between. The CDR3 nucleotides are TGTGCCAGCACCCCCGCCTTGGGAGGGGCTGGAAACACCATATATTTT. This sequence encodes CASTPALGGAGNTIYF.

CDR3 residues: CAWKRGSGETQYF. The CDR3 region has the DNA TGTGCCTGGAAAAGGGGGAGTGGAGAGACCCAGTACTTC. The genes are TRBV30 and TRBJ2-5, with D maybe TRBD1 (6 bases). This CDR3 spans 13 amino acids. V lost 4 bases to trimming and J lost 4 bases, with 13 bases between them. Per the germline V gene, CDR1 is GTSNPN and CDR2 is SVGIG (reference sequence).

The genes are TRBV5-1 and TRBJ1-1; D gene uncertain. Germline V gene lookup returns CDR1 SGHRS and CDR2 YFSETQ. The V gene lost 0 bases and the J gene lost 1 base, with 7 bases spanning the gap. This CDR3 region has 14 residues. The CDR3 DNA reads as TGCGCCAGCAGCTTGGAACGGAGGAACACTGAAGCTTTCTTT. Protein product: CASSLERRNTEAFF. Full variable domain (rest looked up from reference TRBV5-1 and TRBJ1-1): KAGVTQTPRYLIKTRGQQVTLSCSPISGHRSVSWYQQTPGQGLQFLFEYFSETQRNKGNFPGRFSGRQFSNSRSEMNVSTLELGDSALYLCASSLERRNTEAFFGQGTRLTVV.

This sequence joins TRBV5-8 and TRBJ1-5; 10 bases fit TRBD1. With 3 bases clipped from V and 5 bases from J, the junction kept 2 bases outside the gene matches. The germline CDR1 and CDR2 sequences are SGHTS and YDEGEE. The CDR3 has 14 residues. The CDR3 reads CASSSGQGDQPQHF. The CDR3, as DNA: TGTGCCAGCAGCTCCGGACAGGGGGATCAGCCCCAGCATTTT.